These 10 T cell receptor beta chains were sequenced from one sample in a study of OX40 agonist ivuxolimab in advanced cancers. Here immunoSEQ multiplex PCR was the method, and the copy in TCRdb shows in-frame clones only, minus some. The sample has about 16,000 clones, almost 85% seen once. The material sequenced was CD4+ or CD8+ T cells sorted from blood, taken in a trial of the OX40 agonist ivuxolimab. Receptor source: an adult with an advanced solid tumor such as melanoma, head and neck, liver or kidney cancer.

The rearrangement joins TRBV28 to TRBJ2-5; 16 bases are a match to TRBD2. Trimming removed 4 bases from V and 5 bases from J; junction bases left unmatched: 10. The germline V gene encodes CDR1 MDHEN and CDR2 SYDVKM. There are 18 residues in the CDR3. The DNA of the CDR3 is TGTGCCAGCAGTTCCTCGGGACTAGCGGGAGGGCCAGGGGAGACCCAGTACTTC. This gives the protein CASSSSGLAGGPGETQYF.

The chain has TRBV5-8 and TRBJ1-2; D is ambiguous. V was shortened by 1 base and J by 3 bases, with 7 bases between the two germline ends. The CDR3 extends over 13 amino acids. Germline V lookup: CDR1 SGHTS, CDR2 YDEGEE. CDR3 sequence: CASSLKGHYGYTF. The CDR3 bases are TGTGCCAGCAGCTTGAAAGGTCACTATGGCTACACCTTC.

The V and J genes are TRBV18 and TRBJ2-5; D might be TRBD1 or TRBD2, each matching 6 bases. The CDR3 consists of 15 residues. Trimming removed 3 bases from V and 1 base from J, with 12 bases in between. From germline, CDR1 is KGHSH and CDR2 LQKENI. CDR3 sequence reads: CASSPTGLLQETQYF. The DNA of the CDR3 is TGTGCCAGCTCACCGACAGGACTACTCCAAGAGACCCAGTACTTC. The full variable domain, rest sourced from reference TRBV18 and TRBJ2-5, is NAGVMQNPRHLVRRRGQEARLRCSPMKGHSHVYWYRQLPEEGLKFMVYLQKENIIDESGMPKERFSAEFPKEGPSILRIQQVVRGDSAAYFCASSPTGLLQETQYFGPGTRLLVL.

A few counts support this clone. V gene TRBV28 combines with J gene TRBJ2-3; D is perhaps TRBD1 (5 bases). Germline CDR1 MDHEN, CDR2 SYDVKM. Trimming left V 2 bases short and J 2 bases short, with 20 bases between. CDR3 length equals 18 residues. CDR3: CASSLRATGHPYTDTQYF. CDR3 DNA: TGTGCCAGCAGTTTACGAGCAACAGGACATCCTTACACAGATACGCAGTATTTT.

The CDR3 region has the DNA TGTGCCAGTAGTCCGGACGGGAGGGACACTGAAGCTTTCTTT. This gives the protein CASSPDGRDTEAFF. The V call is TRBV19, the J call TRBJ1-1, with D hard to call. V was trimmed by 5 bases and J by 3 bases, leaving 13 bases between them. The germline CDR1 and CDR2 sequences are LNHDA and SQIVND (reference sequence). This CDR3 comprises 14 residues. The whole variable domain, filled in from reference TRBV19 and TRBJ1-1, reads DGGITQSPKYLFRKEGQNVTLSCEQNLNHDAMYWYRQDPGQGLRLIYYSQIVNDFQKGDIAEGYSVSREKKESFPLTVTSAQKNPTAFYLCASSPDGRDTEAFFGQGTRLTVV.

The genes are TRBV7-8 and TRBJ2-7, with 8 bases identical to TRBD1. V lost 6 bases to trimming and J lost 7 bases; unmatched junction nucleotides: 14. The CDR3 runs 15 residues. Germline assignment: CDR1 SGHVS and CDR2 FQNEAQ. CDR3 region: CASSFGQGLTREQYF. The DNA for the CDR3 is TGTGCCAGCAGTTTCGGACAGGGCCTCACTCGGGAGCAGTACTTC.

The chain has TRBV9 and TRBJ2-7, with 7 positions matching TRBD2. This CDR3 has 14 residues. The germline V gene has CDR1 SGDLS and CDR2 YYNGEE. V dropped 3 bases and J dropped 7; count of bases not matched to a gene: 10. In DNA form, the CDR3 reads TGTGCCAGCAGCGCGGGGGACTATTCTGAGGAGCAGTACTTC. It is translated as CASSAGDYSEEQYF.

The chain couples TRBV4-1 to TRBJ2-7, with TRBD1 matching 8 bases. There are 15 residues in the CDR3. V lost 1 base to trimming and J lost 3 bases; unmatched junction nucleotides: 5. Looked up from germline, CDR1 is MGHRA and CDR2 is YSYEKL. The CDR3 region has the DNA TGCGCCAGCAGCCAAGGTGGAGACAGGGGCTACGAGCAGTACTTC. Residues: CASSQGGDRGYEQYF.

The chain links TRBV11-3 to TRBJ2-1, with 8 bases fitting TRBD2. V lost 5 bases to trimming and J lost 5 bases; unmatched junction nucleotides: 8. The length of the CDR3 is 15 residues. Germline-derived CDR1 and CDR2 are SGHNT and YENEEA. The DNA for the CDR3 is TGTGCCAGCAGCCATCGGACTAGCAGAGACAATGAGCAGTTCTTC. Translation: CASSHRTSRDNEQFF.

CDR3 coding DNA: TGTGCCAGCAGCCCGACTAGCGGATTGAACACCGGGGAGCTGTTTTTT. It translates to CASSPTSGLNTGELFF. This chain connects TRBV7-9 to TRBJ2-2; TRBD2 matches at 9 bases. With 5 bases clipped from V and 1 base from J, the junction kept 5 bases outside the gene matches. CDR1 and CDR2 (germline): SEHNR, FQNEAQ (reference sequence). This CDR3 comprises 16 residues.